Here is one T cell receptor (beta chain) with its context. Its binding antigen is unknown. Per-nucleotide qualities are absent, and no much larger clonotype sits a single base away. The data derive from a study of shared T cell receptors in the human thymus (dated by TCRdb to 2020 to 2023). General notes on the study: The study investigated the way shared, self-reactive T-cell receptor alpha chains are produced in the human thymus.

V sheds 2 bases and J sheds 1 base, leaving 17 bases between their ends. Spanning cysteine to phenylalanine, the CDR3 consists of 17 amino acids. The kept DNA is CDR3 alone, 51 bases in frame from the first base. For CDR1 and CDR2, the germline V gene lists SNHLY and FYNNEI. Libraries were made using the immunoSEQ multiplex PCR assay. TCRdb retrieved this table from immuneACCESS and kept in-frame rearrangements only. Not all clones are present; in checked studies, unresolved V genes account for under half, and no reason is known for the remainder. The sample contains about 730,000 clones, 80% to 90% of them found a single time. 0.0095% to 0.013% of the sample comes from the top ten. The sample also formed part of further work on human thymus T cells. The second study, in turn, reports: Donors were immunologically healthy infants undergoing open corrective cardiac surgery for congenital heart defects in Finland. Thymus tissue was obtained as surgical resects removed during corrective cardiac surgery. Biased V and J gene segment usage appeared to be present in both thymic and peripheral blood repertoires. The related research reported highly overlapping thymic TCR repertoires among unrelated individuals. The study used 7 or 8 infant thymus samples plus four related peripheral blood samples to characterize TCR alpha and beta repertoires. The cohort included about six male and a couple of female infants, with donor ages spanning 7 to 244 days. Thymocytes were mechanically released from the tissue and were stored as pellets of roughly 9-31 million cells at -70 degrees C. A QIAsymphony instrument was used to extract genomic DNA from the frozen cell pellets. The immunoSEQ multiplex PCR assay was used to amplify the TCRB and TCRAD loci from a standardized quantity of quality-controlled genomic DNA. The amplicons spanned the V(D)J region and were long enough to cover the CDR3 and allow V and J genes to be identified. The commercial immunoSEQ service was used to sequence amplicons on an Illumina platform. Primer bias and sequencing errors were corrected using previously described methods, and TCRAD and TCRB definitions followed the IMGT database. The repertoires were analysed using immunoSEQ Analyzer 3.0 and VDJTools for basic statistics, V/J segment usage, diversity estimates, rarefaction and pairwise overlap. Chao1, ChaoE, Efron-Thisted, Shannon and inverse Simpson indices were used to estimate diversity, which was also estimated on datasets down-sampled to the smallest sample. For repertoire overlap, CDR3 nucleotide sequence, V gene and J gene had to match strictly, and clustering was done by Jaccard-based multidimensional scaling. On average, thymus samples gave 650,000 to 850,000 unique TCRB clonotypes, whereas blood samples gave about 84,000.

The chain was built from TRBV2 and TRBJ1-1, with TRBD1 perhaps the D gene, on 6 matching bases. This TCR was recovered from a girl younger than two with a congenital heart defect. Donor details come from another sample of the same person, matched by shared clones. Sequencing was done on a sample of thymocytes. The nucleotide sequence reads as follows: TGTGCCAGCAGTGAAATTTGTCGTGTGGACAGGAACACTGAAGCTTTCTTT. Translated, this is CASSEICRVDRNTEAFF.